Below are 21 T cell receptor beta chains sequenced from a single sample in a study of T-cell reconstitution after alpha-beta-depleted transplantation in children. Unique molecular identifiers were incorporated when the TCRbeta library was constructed. Each CDR3 protein is one row after TCRdb ran MiXCR on the PCR reads. Here the sample spans 250,000 or so distinct CDR3 sequences, just under 8.5% being singletons. The sample was PBMCs, mostly from graft donor cells, taken 180 days after TCRalphabeta/CD19-depleted stem cell transplant. The source of these receptors is a male patient younger than 18 who had a stem cell transplant for acute lymphoblastic leukemia, so the T cells may come from the graft donor.

This clonotype was counted ten times or more. The chain employs TRBV20-1 and TRBJ2-5; tentatively, D is TRBD2 (5 bases). Trimming pared 5 bases from V and 2 bases from J, leaving 9 bases between. CDR3 length equals 12 residues. Germline CDR1 reads DFQATT; CDR2 reads SNEGSKA (reference sequence). The DNA of the CDR3 is TGCAGTGCTCCGGACTGGCAAGAGACCCAGTACTTC. Translating it yields CSAPDWQETQYF.

This clonotype appeared many times. The chain carries TRBV9 and TRBJ2-1; possible D gene TRBD2, 6 bases. The V end lost 0 bases, the J end lost 3 bases, and 13 bases lay between the germline ends. The CDR3 runs to 16 residues. CDR1 SGDLS and CDR2 YYNGEE come from the germline V gene. CDR3 nucleotide sequence: TGTGCCAGCAGCGTAGCGAATGGGGGGTACTACAATGAGCAGTTCTTC. Translating gives CASSVANGGYYNEQFF.

This clonotype was found many times. V and J are TRBV25-1 and TRBJ1-1, with D possibly matching TRBD1 (6 bases). Germline CDR1 is MGHDK and CDR2 is SYGVNS. The CDR3 is 15 amino acids. Trimming removed 7 bases from V and 8 bases from J, with 23 bases in between. The CDR3 reads CASNKPHREKLEAFF. CDR3 sequence (DNA): TGTGCCAGCAACAAGCCACACAGGGAAAAACTCGAAGCTTTCTTT.

The V gene is TRBV5-4, the J gene TRBJ2-7, with D perhaps assigned TRBD1 or TRBD2 (5 bases each). The V and J ends lost 7 bases and 9 bases respectively, with 32 bases between them. CDR3 size: 17 residues. Looked up from germline, CDR1 is SGHNT and CDR2 is YYREEE (reference sequence). DNA of the CDR3: TGTGCCAGCGGCTCGGGGCTCCACCTACCCCAGGTTGAGGGGCAGTACTTC. It yields the protein CASGSGLHLPQVEGQYF. Drawing the rest from reference TRBV5-4 and TRBJ2-7, the complete variable domain is ETGVTQSPTHLIKTRGQQVTLRCSSQSGHNTVSWYQQALGQGPQFIFQYYREEENGRGNFPPRFSGLQFPNYSSELNVNALELDDSALYLCASGSGLHLPQVEGQYFGPGTRLTVT.

This clonotype was detected many times. The chain carries TRBV28 and TRBJ2-5, with TRBD2 matching over 7 bases. V lost 9 bases and J lost 0; bases outside the gene matches: 7. The CDR3 is 14 amino acids. Germline loops: CDR1 MDHEN, CDR2 SYDVKM. The CDR3 reads CASGGEPYQETQYF. The CDR3 coding sequence is TGTGCCAGTGGGGGGGAGCCGTACCAAGAGACCCAGTACTTC.

At least ten counts were recorded for this clonotype. The rearrangement links TRBV28 to TRBJ2-6; D is ambiguous. The CDR3 extends over 15 amino acids. V gave up 6 bases and J gave up 1 base, with 10 bases separating them. Germline loops: CDR1 MDHEN, CDR2 SYDVKM. CDR3 in DNA: TGTGCCAGCAGAAGGAAGTTGTCTGGGGCCAACGTCCTGACTTTC. This encodes CASRRKLSGANVLTF.

The chain combines TRBV28 with TRBJ2-5; TRBD2 aligns across 14 bases. Germline V gene lookup returns CDR1 MDHEN and CDR2 SYDVKM. V shed 1 base and J 5 bases; nucleotides not matched to a gene: 12. The CDR3 loop spans 19 amino acids. The CDR3 loop reads CASSLYRWMGLAGVETQYF. The CDR3 DNA follows: TGTGCCAGCAGTTTATATCGTTGGATGGGACTAGCGGGAGTGGAGACCCAGTACTTC.

This clonotype was counted at least ten times. The chain has TRBV7-2 and TRBJ2-7; D is unclear. The CDR3 totals 13 residues. Germline V gene data show CDR1 as SGHTA and CDR2 as FQGNSA. Trimming cost V 2 bases and J 9 bases, with 14 bases left between them. DNA of the CDR3: TGTGCCAGCAGCTTATCGGGTTACCTAGGGCAGTACTTC. It translates to CASSLSGYLGQYF.

Ten or more counts support this clonotype. The chain links TRBV12-3 or TRBV12-4 to TRBJ2-1, with TRBD1 identical over 7 bases. This CDR3 contains 15 residues. V trimming: 2 bases; J trimming: 4 bases; junction bases outside the gene matches: 5. The CDR3: CASSLRDSLYNEQFF. CDR3 nucleotides: TGTGCCAGCAGTTTACGGGACAGCCTATACAATGAGCAGTTCTTC.

The rearrangement uses TRBV28 and TRBJ2-3; perhaps D is TRBD1 or TRBD2 (5 bases each). The V and J ends lost 5 bases and 0 bases respectively, with 15 bases between them. Germline-derived CDR1 and CDR2 are MDHEN and SYDVKM. The CDR3 extends over 16 amino acids. In DNA, the CDR3 is TGTGCCAGCAGTCCCATCGTCGGGACCAGCACAGATACGCAGTATTTT. Its protein product is CASSPIVGTSTDTQYF.

This clonotype was counted ten times or more. This chain joins TRBV7-8 and TRBJ1-1; the D gene is possibly TRBD1 (5 bases). This CDR3 region has 16 residues. Germline lookup yields CDR1 SGHVS and CDR2 FQNEAQ. The V end was cut by 6 bases, the J end by 1 base, with 18 bases between. CDR3 in amino acids: CASRSRRGGRNTEAFF. Written as DNA, the CDR3 is TGTGCCAGCAGGTCCCGAAGGGGAGGGCGGAACACTGAAGCTTTCTTT.

In its sample, this clonotype was seen many times. The rearrangement joins TRBV10-2 to TRBJ2-1; 9 bases line up with TRBD2. Germline lookup yields CDR1 WSHSY and CDR2 SAAADI. There are 19 residues in the CDR3. The V gene end was trimmed by 5 bases and the J gene end by 6 bases; junction bases not matched to a gene: 20. CDR3 in amino acids: CASSKRLAETLSPLNEQFF. CDR3 nucleotide sequence: TGCGCCAGCAGTAAGAGACTAGCGGAGACACTTTCCCCACTCAATGAGCAGTTCTTC.

There are many counts of this clonotype. This sequence joins TRBV14 and TRBJ2-7, with 11 bases that match TRBD1. The junction had 7 bases not matched to a gene; V was cut back by 4 bases and J by 5 bases. Germline values: CDR1 SGHDN, CDR2 FVKESK. This CDR3 has 15 amino acids. Here the CDR3 reads CASSPLGTGGNEQYF. The CDR3 DNA follows: TGTGCCAGCAGCCCCCTTGGGACAGGGGGAAACGAGCAGTACTTC.

This rearrangement joins TRBV4-1 to TRBJ2-2; possibly TRBD2 for D (5 bases). V lost 4 bases and J 5 bases, leaving 14 bases between the germline ends. Germline assignment: CDR1 MGHRA and CDR2 YSYEKL. The CDR3 is made up of 15 amino acids. CDR3 coding DNA: TGCGCCAGCAGCCTCGAGGTCCGCGGGACCGGGGAGCTGTTTTTT. Its translation is CASSLEVRGTGELFF.

This clonotype was counted at least ten times. The chain carries TRBV6-6 and TRBJ1-5, with no clear D. Germline CDR1 is MNHNY and CDR2 is SVGAGI (reference sequence). The V and J ends lost 2 bases and 5 bases respectively, with 7 bases between them. This CDR3 is built from 13 residues. CDR3 DNA: TGTGCCAGCAGTTACCTATGGGATCAGCCCCAGCATTTT. As protein: CASSYLWDQPQHF.

This clonotype was counted ten times or more. V usage is TRBV15 and J usage is TRBJ1-1; a weak D match, TRBD1 (5 bases). The CDR3 has 13 amino acids. Trimming took 8 bases from V and 6 from J, leaving 16 bases between them. The V gene's germline CDR1 is LNHNV and CDR2 YYDKDF (reference sequence). CDR3 amino acids: CATGRAGGAEAFF. In nucleotides, the CDR3 is TGTGCCACCGGGCGGGCGGGGGGAGCTGAAGCTTTCTTT.

Ten or more counts support this clonotype. The rearrangement joins TRBV6-2 or TRBV6-3 to TRBJ1-1; TRBD1 might be the D (5 bases). V was pared by 6 bases and J by 0 bases, with 11 bases between. This CDR3 is built from 14 residues. Germline V lookup: CDR1 MNHEY, CDR2 SVGEGT. For the CDR3, the DNA is TGTGCCAGCAGGTCGACAGTCCTGAACACTGAAGCTTTCTTT. It yields the protein CASRSTVLNTEAFF.

There are many counts of this clonotype. The chain employs TRBV18 and TRBJ2-3; D remains unclear. Germline lookup yields CDR1 KGHSH and CDR2 LQKENI. Trimming left V 3 bases short and J 6 bases short, with 13 bases between. CDR3 length: 14 amino acids. The CDR3 region is CASSPDSAWDTQYF. CDR3 nucleotides: TGTGCCAGCTCACCTGATTCAGCGTGGGATACGCAGTATTTT.

This clonotype was detected ten times or more. The chain uses TRBV18 and TRBJ2-2, with D unclear. Germline V gives CDR1 KGHSH, CDR2 LQKENI. The CDR3 contains 17 residues. V lost 4 bases and J 8 bases, leaving 23 bases between the germline ends. CDR3 DNA sequence: TGTGCCAGCTCACTTACGGATCGGAGACCCTCAATGGGGGAGCTGTTTTTT. Translated: CASSLTDRRPSMGELFF. Together with reference TRBV18 and TRBJ2-2, the CDR3 gives the full variable domain: NAGVMQNPRHLVRRRGQEARLRCSPMKGHSHVYWYRQLPEEGLKFMVYLQKENIIDESGMPKERFSAEFPKEGPSILRIQQVVRGDSAAYFCASSLTDRRPSMGELFFGEGSRLTVL.

In this sample, this clonotype turned up many times. The CDR3 DNA is TGCGCCAGCAGCTTTGACTCATGGATAACAGGGGTTGGTGGCTACACCTTC. It encodes CASSFDSWITGVGGYTF. This chain joins TRBV5-1 and TRBJ1-2; 7 bases are a match to TRBD1. V was clipped by 2 bases and J by 7 bases; unmatched bases: 17. The CDR3 has 17 amino acids. Germline V gene data show CDR1 as SGHRS and CDR2 as YFSETQ. The whole variable domain, filled in from reference TRBV5-1 and TRBJ1-2, reads KAGVTQTPRYLIKTRGQQVTLSCSPISGHRSVSWYQQTPGQGLQFLFEYFSETQRNKGNFPGRFSGRQFSNSRSEMNVSTLELGDSALYLCASSFDSWITGVGGYTFGSGTRLTVV.

The sample holds many counts of this clonotype. The V call is TRBV2, the J call TRBJ2-6; D may correspond to TRBD1 or TRBD2 (5 bases each). CDR3 size: 18 residues. The germline CDR1 and CDR2 sequences are SNHLY and FYNNEI. Trimming left V 2 bases short and J 2 bases short, with 16 bases between. CDR3 residues: CASSEKWGRRTGANVLTF. CDR3 nucleotides: TGTGCCAGCAGTGAAAAGTGGGGACGTCGTACTGGGGCCAACGTCCTGACTTTC. Looking up the rest from reference TRBV2 and TRBJ2-6 gives the full variable domain: EPEVTQTPSHQVTQMGQEVILRCVPISNHLYFYWYRQILGQKVEFLVSFYNNEISEKSEIFDDQFSVERPDGSNFTLKIRSTKLEDSAMYFCASSEKWGRRTGANVLTFGAGSRLTVL.